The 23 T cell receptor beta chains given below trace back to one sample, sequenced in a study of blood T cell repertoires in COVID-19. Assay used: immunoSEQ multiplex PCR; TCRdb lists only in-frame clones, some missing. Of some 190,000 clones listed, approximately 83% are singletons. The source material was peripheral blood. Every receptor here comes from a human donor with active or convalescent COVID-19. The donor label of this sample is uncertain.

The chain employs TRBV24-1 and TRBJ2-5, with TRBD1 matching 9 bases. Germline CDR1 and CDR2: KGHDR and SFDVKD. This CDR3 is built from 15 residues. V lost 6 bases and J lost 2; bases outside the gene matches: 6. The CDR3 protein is CATSITGGLQETQYF. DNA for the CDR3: TGTGCCACCAGTATCACAGGGGGCCTTCAAGAGACCCAGTACTTC.

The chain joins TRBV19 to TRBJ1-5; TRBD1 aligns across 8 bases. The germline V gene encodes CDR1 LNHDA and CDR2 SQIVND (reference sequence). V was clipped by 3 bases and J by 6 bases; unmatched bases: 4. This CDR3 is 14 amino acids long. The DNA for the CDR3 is TGTGCCAGTAGTATCAGGACAGGGAGTCAGCCCCAGCATTTT. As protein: CASSIRTGSQPQHF. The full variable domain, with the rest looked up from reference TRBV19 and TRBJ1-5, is DGGITQSPKYLFRKEGQNVTLSCEQNLNHDAMYWYRQDPGQGLRLIYYSQIVNDFQKGDIAEGYSVSREKKESFPLTVTSAQKNPTAFYLCASSIRTGSQPQHFGDGTRLSIL.

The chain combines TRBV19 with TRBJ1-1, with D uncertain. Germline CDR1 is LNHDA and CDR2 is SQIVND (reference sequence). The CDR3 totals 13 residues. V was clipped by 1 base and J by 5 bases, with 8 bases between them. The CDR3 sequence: CASSIGVETEAFF. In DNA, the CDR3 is TGTGCCAGTAGTATAGGGGTGGAGACTGAAGCTTTCTTT. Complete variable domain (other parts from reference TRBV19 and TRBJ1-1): DGGITQSPKYLFRKEGQNVTLSCEQNLNHDAMYWYRQDPGQGLRLIYYSQIVNDFQKGDIAEGYSVSREKKESFPLTVTSAQKNPTAFYLCASSIGVETEAFFGQGTRLTVV.

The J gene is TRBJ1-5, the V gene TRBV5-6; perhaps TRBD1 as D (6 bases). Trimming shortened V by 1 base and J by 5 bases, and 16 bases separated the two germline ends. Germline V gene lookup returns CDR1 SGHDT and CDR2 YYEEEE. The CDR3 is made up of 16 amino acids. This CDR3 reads CASSLWGRAVDQPQHF. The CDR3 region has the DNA TGTGCCAGCAGCTTGTGGGGGCGCGCAGTAGATCAGCCCCAGCATTTT.

The CDR3 here is CASSLGIDSGNTIYF. DNA for the CDR3: TGTGCCAGCAGCTTAGGCATAGACTCTGGAAACACCATATATTTT. The gene calls are TRBV7-9 and TRBJ1-3, with D unresolved. Germline loops: CDR1 SEHNR, CDR2 FQNEAQ (reference sequence). Trimming pared 1 base from V and 0 bases from J, leaving 7 bases between. The CDR3 spans 15 residues.

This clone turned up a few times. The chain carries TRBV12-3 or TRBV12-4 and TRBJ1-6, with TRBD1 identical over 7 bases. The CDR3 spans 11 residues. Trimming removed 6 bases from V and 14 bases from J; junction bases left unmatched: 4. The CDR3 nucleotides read TGTGCCAGCAGCTCCGGACAGGCCCTCCACTTT. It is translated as CASSSGQALHF.

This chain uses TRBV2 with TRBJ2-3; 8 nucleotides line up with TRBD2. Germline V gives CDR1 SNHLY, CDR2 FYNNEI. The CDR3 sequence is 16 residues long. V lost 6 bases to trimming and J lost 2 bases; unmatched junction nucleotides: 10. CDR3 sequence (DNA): TGTGCCAGCAGGACATTCTCAGCGGGGGACACAGATACGCAGTATTTT. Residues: CASRTFSAGDTDTQYF. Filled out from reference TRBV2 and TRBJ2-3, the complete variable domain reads EPEVTQTPSHQVTQMGQEVILRCVPISNHLYFYWYRQILGQKVEFLVSFYNNEISEKSEIFDDQFSVERPDGSNFTLKIRSTKLEDSAMYFCASRTFSAGDTDTQYFGPGTRLTVL.

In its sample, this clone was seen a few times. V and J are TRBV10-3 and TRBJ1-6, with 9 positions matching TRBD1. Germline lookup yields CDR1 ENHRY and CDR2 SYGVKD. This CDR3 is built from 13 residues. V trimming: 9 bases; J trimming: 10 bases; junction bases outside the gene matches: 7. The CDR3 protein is CAMGTGQGSPLHF. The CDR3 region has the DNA TGTGCCATGGGGACAGGGCAGGGGTCACCCCTCCACTTT.

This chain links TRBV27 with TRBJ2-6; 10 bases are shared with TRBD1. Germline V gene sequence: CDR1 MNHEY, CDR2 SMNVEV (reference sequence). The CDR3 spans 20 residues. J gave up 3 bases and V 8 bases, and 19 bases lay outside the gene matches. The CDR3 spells CASGRDRGWLAGYGANVLTF. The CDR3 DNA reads TGTGCCAGCGGCCGGGACAGGGGCTGGCTAGCGGGCTATGGGGCCAACGTCCTGACTTTC.

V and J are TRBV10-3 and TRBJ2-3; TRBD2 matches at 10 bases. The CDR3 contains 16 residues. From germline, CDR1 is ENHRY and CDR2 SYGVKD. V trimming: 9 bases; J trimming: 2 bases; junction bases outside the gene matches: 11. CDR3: CAIGAGGPGHTDTQYF. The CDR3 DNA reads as TGTGCCATTGGAGCGGGGGGGCCCGGGCACACAGATACGCAGTATTTT.

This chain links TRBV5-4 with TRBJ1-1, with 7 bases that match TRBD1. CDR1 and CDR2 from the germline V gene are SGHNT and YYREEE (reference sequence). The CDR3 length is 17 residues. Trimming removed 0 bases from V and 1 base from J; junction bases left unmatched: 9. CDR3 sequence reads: CASSLGQGIGSNTEAFF. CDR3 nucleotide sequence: TGTGCCAGCAGCTTGGGACAGGGTATCGGGTCGAACACTGAAGCTTTCTTT. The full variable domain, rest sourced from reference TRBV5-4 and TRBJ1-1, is ETGVTQSPTHLIKTRGQQVTLRCSSQSGHNTVSWYQQALGQGPQFIFQYYREEENGRGNFPPRFSGLQFPNYSSELNVNALELDDSALYLCASSLGQGIGSNTEAFFGQGTRLTVV.

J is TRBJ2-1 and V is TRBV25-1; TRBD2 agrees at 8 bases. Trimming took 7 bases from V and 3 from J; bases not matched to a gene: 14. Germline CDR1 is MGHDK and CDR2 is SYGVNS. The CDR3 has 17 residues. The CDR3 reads CASNRLATRAFYNEQFF. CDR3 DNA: TGTGCCAGCAATAGACTAGCGACTCGCGCGTTCTACAATGAGCAGTTCTTC.

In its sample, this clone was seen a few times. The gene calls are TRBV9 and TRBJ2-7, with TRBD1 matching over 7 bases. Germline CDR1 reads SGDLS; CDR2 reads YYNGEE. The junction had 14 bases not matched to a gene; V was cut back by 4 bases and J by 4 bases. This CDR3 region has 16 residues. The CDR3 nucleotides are TGTGCCAGCAGCTCCACCTTCGACAGGGTCGGGTACGAGCAGTACTTC. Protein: CASSSTFDRVGYEQYF.

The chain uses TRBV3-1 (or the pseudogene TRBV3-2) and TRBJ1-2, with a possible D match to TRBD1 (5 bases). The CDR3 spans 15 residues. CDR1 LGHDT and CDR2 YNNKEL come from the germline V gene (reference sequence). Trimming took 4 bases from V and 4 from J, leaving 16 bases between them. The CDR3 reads CASSLAGPAFYGYTF. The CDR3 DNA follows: TGTGCCAGCAGCCTTGCGGGGCCGGCCTTCTATGGCTACACCTTC.

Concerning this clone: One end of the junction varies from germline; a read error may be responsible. CDR3 region: CASSLPPREHVF. The CDR3, as DNA: TGTGCCAGCAGTTTACCTCCCCGGGAACACGTCTTC. The V call is TRBV28, the J call TRBJ1-2, with no clear D. Germline V CDR1 and CDR2: MDHEN, SYDVKM. This CDR3 is built from 12 residues.

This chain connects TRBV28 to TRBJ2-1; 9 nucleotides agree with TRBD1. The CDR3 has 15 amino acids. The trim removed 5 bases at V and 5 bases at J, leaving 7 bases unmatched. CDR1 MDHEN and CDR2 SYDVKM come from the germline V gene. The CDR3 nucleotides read TGTGCCAGCAGTAGCCCGGGACAGGGACACAATGAGCAGTTCTTC. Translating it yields CASSSPGQGHNEQFF.

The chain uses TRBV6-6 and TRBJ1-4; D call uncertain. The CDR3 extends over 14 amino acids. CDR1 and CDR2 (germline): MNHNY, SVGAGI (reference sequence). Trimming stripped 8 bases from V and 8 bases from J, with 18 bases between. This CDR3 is CASRSGGNWEKLFF. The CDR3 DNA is TGTGCCAGCCGGAGCGGAGGCAATTGGGAAAAACTGTTTTTT.

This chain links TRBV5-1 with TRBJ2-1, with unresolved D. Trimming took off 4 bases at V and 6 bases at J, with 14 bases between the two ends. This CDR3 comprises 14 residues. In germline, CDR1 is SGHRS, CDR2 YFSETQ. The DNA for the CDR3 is TGCGCCAGCAGCCTCCCCTCCCAGGCCAATGAGCAGTTCTTC. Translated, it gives CASSLPSQANEQFF.

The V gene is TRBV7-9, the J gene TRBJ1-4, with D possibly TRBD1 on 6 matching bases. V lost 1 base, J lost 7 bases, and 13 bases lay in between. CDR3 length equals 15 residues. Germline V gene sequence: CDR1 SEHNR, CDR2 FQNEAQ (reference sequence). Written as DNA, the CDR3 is TGTGCCAGCAGCTTAGACAGGGCAATGGGTGAAAAACTGTTTTTT. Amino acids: CASSLDRAMGEKLFF.

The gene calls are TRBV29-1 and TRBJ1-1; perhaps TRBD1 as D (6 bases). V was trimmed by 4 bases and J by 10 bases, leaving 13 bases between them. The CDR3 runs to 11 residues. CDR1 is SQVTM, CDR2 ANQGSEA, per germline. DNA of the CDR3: TGCAGCGTTGGGGGGGGGCAAGTAGCTTTCTTT. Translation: CSVGGGQVAFF.

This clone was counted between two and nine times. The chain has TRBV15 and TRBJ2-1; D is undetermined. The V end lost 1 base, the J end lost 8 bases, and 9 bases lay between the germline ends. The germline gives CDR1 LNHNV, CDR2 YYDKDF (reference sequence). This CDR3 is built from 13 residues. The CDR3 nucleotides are TGTGCCACCAGCAGAGCATACCGGGATGAGCAGTTCTTC. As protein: CATSRAYRDEQFF.

The chain's CDR3 is CASSYSRGSGYEQYF. The CDR3, as DNA: TGTGCCAGCAGTTACTCCCGCGGTAGTGGGTACGAGCAGTACTTC. The chain couples TRBV6-6 to TRBJ2-7; D unclear. The germline gives CDR1 MNHNY, CDR2 SVGAGI (reference sequence). CDR3 size: 15 residues. The V end lost 0 bases, the J end lost 4 bases, and 13 bases lay between the germline ends.

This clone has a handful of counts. The CDR3: CASSPTWGTGIPGANVLTF. Here the CDR3 DNA reads TGTGCCAGCAGTCCGACCTGGGGGACAGGGATCCCTGGGGCCAACGTCCTGACTTTC. The J gene is TRBJ2-6, the V gene TRBV28, with 9 bases identical to TRBD1. Germline CDR1 MDHEN, CDR2 SYDVKM. The CDR3 has 19 amino acids. The J segment lost 2 bases and the V segment lost 5 bases, leaving 13 bases of the junction unmatched.